These 11 T cell receptor beta chains were all obtained from the same sample, sequenced in a study of graft-versus-host responses after intestinal transplantation. TCRdb keeps only in-frame clones here, not all; method: immunoSEQ multiplex PCR. The sample yields over 15,000 clones, about 33% seen once. The source was alloreactive CD4+ T cells from a mixed lymphocyte reaction culture, collected before intestinal transplant. As for subset: CFSE-low proliferating T cells sorted from roughly 6-day pre-transplant mixed lymphocyte reaction (GvH or HvG direction). These receptors all stem from a human patient who received an intestinal transplant.

The chain recombines TRBV6-1 with TRBJ2-7; D unclear. The CDR3 runs to 14 residues. V was trimmed by 6 bases and J by 1 base, leaving 13 bases between them. Germline CDR1 and CDR2: MNHNS and SASEGT. CDR3 DNA sequence: TGTGCCAGCAGCTGGCAGGACGGATCCTACGAGCAGTACTTC. Translating gives CASSWQDGSYEQYF.

The chain is built from TRBV10-3 and TRBJ1-5; 7 bases align to TRBD1. CDR1 is ENHRY and CDR2 is SYGVKD in the germline V gene. The CDR3 spans 14 residues. The J segment lost 6 bases and the V segment lost 6 bases, leaving 8 bases of the junction unmatched. CDR3 DNA: TGTGCCATCAGGGCTACAGGGGTCGGTCAGCCCCAGCATTTT. Protein sequence: CAIRATGVGQPQHF.

This clone was counted a few times. The J gene is TRBJ1-1, the V gene TRBV2; tentative D call: TRBD1 (6 bases). The CDR3 totals 13 residues. Germline CDR1 reads SNHLY; CDR2 reads FYNNEI. The ends were cut back, 7 bases at V and 0 bases at J, with 9 bases in the middle. CDR3 DNA sequence: TGTGCCAGCAAACAGGGAGTGAACACTGAAGCTTTCTTT. It codes for CASKQGVNTEAFF.

There are a few counts of this clone. V and J are TRBV6-5 and TRBJ1-2, with 7 bases identical to TRBD1. The V segment lost 2 bases and the J segment 8 bases; nucleotides outside the gene matches: 5. The CDR3 has 13 amino acids. Looked up from germline, CDR1 is MNHEY and CDR2 is SVGAGI. The CDR3 protein is CASSYRGHRGYTF. DNA of the CDR3: TGTGCCAGCAGTTACAGGGGGCATCGGGGCTACACCTTC.

In nucleotides, the CDR3 is TGTGCCAGCAGCCAGACTAGCGCCAATGAGCAGTTCTTC. Protein product: CASSQTSANEQFF. The rearrangement joins TRBV5-4 to TRBJ2-1, with 8 bases identical to TRBD2. This CDR3 has 13 residues. The V gene's germline CDR1 is SGHNT and CDR2 YYREEE (reference sequence). V lost 4 bases and J lost 6; bases outside the gene matches: 3.

This clone showed up just a few times. The rearrangement uses TRBV4-1 and TRBJ2-7; 11 bases are shared with TRBD2. V lost 1 base to trimming and J lost 5 bases; unmatched junction nucleotides: 13. CDR3 length: 18 residues. CDR1 is MGHRA and CDR2 is YSYEKL in the germline V gene. The CDR3 reads CASSQVSPTSGKIDEQYF. CDR3 bases: TGCGCCAGCAGCCAAGTGTCCCCGACTAGCGGGAAGATCGACGAGCAGTACTTC.

The gene calls are TRBV5-1 and TRBJ2-7; D uncertain. CDR1 is SGHRS, CDR2 YFSETQ, per germline. The CDR3 length is 14 residues. Trimming pared 0 bases from V and 2 bases from J, leaving 9 bases between. CDR3 region: CASSLGSSAYEQYF. The CDR3 DNA is TGCGCCAGCAGCTTGGGTTCCAGCGCCTACGAGCAGTACTTC. The full variable domain, its missing parts supplied by reference TRBV5-1 and TRBJ2-7, is KAGVTQTPRYLIKTRGQQVTLSCSPISGHRSVSWYQQTPGQGLQFLFEYFSETQRNKGNFPGRFSGRQFSNSRSEMNVSTLELGDSALYLCASSLGSSAYEQYFGPGTRLTVT.

This clone is classed as medium-sized. The chain combines TRBV27 with TRBJ1-3; maybe TRBD1 (5 bases). V was clipped by 6 bases and J by 2 bases, with 14 bases between them. The CDR3 sequence is 15 residues long. Germline lookup yields CDR1 MNHEY and CDR2 SMNVEV (reference sequence). The CDR3 loop is CASSPLGGTGNTIYF. The CDR3 coding sequence is TGTGCCAGCAGCCCCTTGGGGGGAACTGGAAACACCATATATTTT.

The sample holds a few counts of this clone. V usage is TRBV18 and J usage is TRBJ2-7, with 13 bases matching TRBD2. V was clipped by 3 bases and J by 5 bases; unmatched bases: 4. The CDR3 covers 15 residues. Germline CDR1 is KGHSH and CDR2 is LQKENI. CDR3 DNA sequence: TGTGCCAGCTCACCCACTAGCGGGAGGGTTAACGAGCAGTACTTC. It yields the protein CASSPTSGRVNEQYF. Filled out from reference TRBV18 and TRBJ2-7, the complete variable domain reads NAGVMQNPRHLVRRRGQEARLRCSPMKGHSHVYWYRQLPEEGLKFMVYLQKENIIDESGMPKERFSAEFPKEGPSILRIQQVVRGDSAAYFCASSPTSGRVNEQYFGPGTRLTVT.

The rearrangement links TRBV13 to TRBJ1-4; 7 bases map to TRBD1. Germline V gene lookup returns CDR1 PRHDT and CDR2 FYEKMQ (reference sequence). Losses at the gene ends were 5 bases for V and 8 bases for J; bases not matched to a gene: 11. The CDR3 contains 15 residues. The CDR3 loop reads CASSRYRGVGEKLFF. CDR3 bases: TGTGCCAGCAGCCGTTACAGGGGAGTAGGAGAAAAACTGTTTTTT.

The chain carries TRBV5-6 and TRBJ1-1; 7 bases are shared with TRBD1. Germline CDR1 reads SGHDT; CDR2 reads YYEEEE. Trimming took 3 bases from V and 1 from J; bases not matched to a gene: 3. This CDR3 is 14 amino acids long. The CDR3 nucleotides are TGTGCCAGCAGCTACAGGGGACGGAACACTGAAGCTTTCTTT. Amino acids: CASSYRGRNTEAFF.